This passage covers 27 T cell receptor beta chains from one sample sequenced in a study of T cell responses to AZD1222 COVID-19 vaccine. Data came from immunoSEQ multiplex PCR; TCRdb stores just in-frame clones and leaves some out. In the table there are 80,000 to 90,000 clones, about 90% of which are singletons. Sequencing was performed on peripheral blood, taken on day 0 of AZD1222 vaccination. The receptor source for this set is an adult in good health.

The chain links TRBV11-3 to TRBJ2-3; D uncertain. V lost 0 bases, J lost 0 bases, and 4 bases lay in between. CDR3 length: 14 residues. Germline assignment: CDR1 SGHNT and CDR2 YENEEA. The CDR3 reads CASSLEGSTDTQYF. The CDR3 nucleotides read TGTGCCAGCAGCTTAGAAGGTAGCACAGATACGCAGTATTTT. Variable domain in full (rest from reference TRBV11-3 and TRBJ2-3): EAGVVQSPRYKIIEKKQPVAFWCNPISGHNTLYWYLQNLGQGPELLIRYENEEAVDDSQLPKDRFSAERLKGVDSTLKIQPAELGDSAVYLCASSLEGSTDTQYFGPGTRLTVL.

This clone was seen a handful of times. This sample includes further DNA sequences coding for the same CDR3. The V gene is TRBV3-1 (or the pseudogene TRBV3-2), the J gene TRBJ2-7; D is undetermined. The length of the CDR3 is 12 residues. Trimming removed 0 bases at V and 5 bases at J, with 5 bases between. Germline values: CDR1 LGHDT, CDR2 YNNKEL (reference sequence). The DNA for the CDR3 is TGTGCCAGCAGCCAAGAAGGCAACGAGCAGTACTTC. Translation: CASSQEGNEQYF.

The chain is built from TRBV5-1 and TRBJ1-2; 8 nucleotides match TRBD1. This CDR3 region has 16 residues. Germline V gene sequence: CDR1 SGHRS, CDR2 YFSETQ. J was trimmed by 6 bases and V by 0 bases; bases with no gene match: 10. In DNA, the CDR3 is TGCGCCAGCAGCTTGGCCTATCAGGGGGCGAGTAATGGCTACACCTTC. Its protein is CASSLAYQGASNGYTF. The full variable domain, in which reference TRBV5-1 and TRBJ1-2 provide the parts outside the CDR3, is KAGVTQTPRYLIKTRGQQVTLSCSPISGHRSVSWYQQTPGQGLQFLFEYFSETQRNKGNFPGRFSGRQFSNSRSEMNVSTLELGDSALYLCASSLAYQGASNGYTFGSGTRLTVV.

The chain has TRBV6-4 and TRBJ1-1; maybe TRBD1 (6 bases). Germline V gene lookup returns CDR1 MRHNA and CDR2 SNTAGT. The CDR3 sequence is 13 residues long. The V gene lost 2 bases and the J gene lost 7 bases, with 11 bases spanning the gap. In DNA, the CDR3 is TGTGCCAGCAGTGACCAACAGGGCGGTGAAGCTTTCTTT. Protein product: CASSDQQGGEAFF.

The chain is built from TRBV5-4 and TRBJ2-1; D ambiguous. Trimming took off 0 bases at V and 2 bases at J, with 9 bases between the two ends. The CDR3 loop spans 15 amino acids. Looked up from germline, CDR1 is SGHNT and CDR2 is YYREEE (reference sequence). As DNA, the CDR3 is TGTGCCAGCAGCTTGGCACATGGGGCCTACAATGAGCAGTTCTTC. It codes for CASSLAHGAYNEQFF.

This chain connects TRBV15 to TRBJ2-1, with a possible D match to TRBD1 (6 bases). This CDR3 comprises 12 residues. Looked up from germline, CDR1 is LNHNV and CDR2 is YYDKDF (reference sequence). Trimming stripped 6 bases from V and 6 bases from J, with 9 bases between. This CDR3 reads CATRGRGNEQFF. The CDR3 nucleotides read TGTGCCACCAGAGGCAGGGGCAATGAGCAGTTCTTC.

The J gene is TRBJ2-7, the V gene TRBV7-9; D tentatively reads TRBD1 or TRBD2 (6 bases each). From germline, CDR1 is SEHNR and CDR2 FQNEAQ (reference sequence). With 6 bases removed from V and 5 bases from J, the gap between germline ends came to 20 bases. The CDR3 runs to 15 residues. The CDR3 region has the DNA TGTGCCAGCAGGTGGGACAAAGGCCAGCGGGACGAGCAGTACTTC. It is translated as CASRWDKGQRDEQYF.

The chain recombines TRBV4-1 with TRBJ2-7; D is perhaps TRBD1 (6 bases). The V end lost 3 bases, the J end lost 9 bases, and 18 bases lay between the germline ends. The CDR3 sequence is 14 residues long. Germline-derived CDR1 and CDR2 are MGHRA and YSYEKL. The CDR3 reads CASSQVAGQFAQYF. The CDR3 nucleotides read TGCGCCAGCAGCCAGGTTGCCGGACAGTTCGCGCAGTACTTC.

The chain uses TRBV6-5 and TRBJ2-3, with 8 bases matching TRBD1. Per germline, CDR1 MNHEY and CDR2 SVGAGI. V shed 2 bases, J shed 8 bases, and the junction held 9 bases outside the gene matches. The CDR3 is 15 residues long. Here the CDR3 reads CASSYGTGRLGTQYF. The CDR3 coding sequence is TGTGCCAGCAGTTACGGGACAGGCCGGTTGGGTACGCAGTATTTT.

The rearrangement links TRBV4-1 to TRBJ1-1; D is uncertain. Germline V gives CDR1 MGHRA, CDR2 YSYEKL. The CDR3 loop spans 15 amino acids. The V end lost 3 bases, the J end lost 6 bases, and 17 bases lay between the germline ends. CDR3 region: CASSHRTGMRSEAFF. CDR3 nucleotide sequence: TGCGCCAGCAGCCATAGGACGGGAATGAGGTCTGAAGCTTTCTTT.

The V call is TRBV10-3, the J call TRBJ1-6; 10 positions match TRBD1. Looked up from germline, CDR1 is ENHRY and CDR2 is SYGVKD. J gave up 7 bases and V 0 bases, and 9 bases lay outside the gene matches. The CDR3 is 18 residues long. The CDR3 is CAISESRRTGGNNSPLHF. The DNA for the CDR3 is TGTGCCATCAGTGAGTCAAGACGGACAGGGGGGAACAATTCACCCCTCCACTTT.

The V gene is TRBV28, the J gene TRBJ1-4; the match to TRBD1 covers 7 bases. V shed 9 bases and J 1 base; nucleotides not matched to a gene: 17. CDR1 and CDR2 (germline): MDHEN, SYDVKM. The CDR3 contains 18 residues. CDR3 nucleotides: TGTGCCAGTAACAATCCAGGGGGGAGTGTAGGAACTAATGAAAAACTGTTTTTT. Protein: CASNNPGGSVGTNEKLFF.

The rearrangement joins TRBV5-6 to TRBJ2-7; perhaps TRBD2 as D (6 bases). Deletions cut 1 base from V and 5 bases from J, with 13 bases between. Germline V gene sequence: CDR1 SGHDT, CDR2 YYEEEE. CDR3 length: 14 residues. CDR3 DNA sequence: TGTGCCAGCAGCTTGTCGCTAGCGAGTGACGAGCAGTACTTC. Protein product: CASSLSLASDEQYF.

This chain joins TRBV27 and TRBJ1-1, with a possible D match to TRBD1 (6 bases). V was trimmed by 3 bases and J by 2 bases, leaving 10 bases between them. CDR1 and CDR2 from the germline V gene are MNHEY and SMNVEV (reference sequence). The CDR3 length is 14 residues. The chain's CDR3 is CASSFDRSNTEAFF. CDR3 nucleotide sequence: TGTGCCAGCAGTTTCGACAGGTCAAACACTGAAGCTTTCTTT.

The genes are TRBV5-1 and TRBJ1-5; 8 bases fit TRBD1. The junction had 4 bases not matched to a gene; V was cut back by 0 bases and J by 8 bases. CDR1 is SGHRS, CDR2 YFSETQ, per germline. The CDR3 spans 14 residues. The CDR3 region is CASSLGQGIEPQHF. The CDR3 bases are TGCGCCAGCAGCTTGGGACAGGGGATTGAGCCCCAGCATTTT. Filled out from reference TRBV5-1 and TRBJ1-5, the complete variable domain reads KAGVTQTPRYLIKTRGQQVTLSCSPISGHRSVSWYQQTPGQGLQFLFEYFSETQRNKGNFPGRFSGRQFSNSRSEMNVSTLELGDSALYLCASSLGQGIEPQHFGDGTRLSIL.

The V and J genes are TRBV11-3 and TRBJ2-2, with a weak D call TRBD1 (6 bases). Trimming took 4 bases from V and 7 from J, leaving 7 bases between them. The CDR3 consists of 12 residues. Per the germline V gene, CDR1 is SGHNT and CDR2 is YENEEA. The CDR3 reads CASSSGVGELFF. In DNA form, the CDR3 reads TGTGCCAGCAGCTCAGGGGTCGGGGAGCTGTTTTTT.

The V call is TRBV9, the J call TRBJ2-7; TRBD2 matches at 7 bases. The V segment lost 2 bases and the J segment 5 bases; nucleotides outside the gene matches: 10. The CDR3 consists of 15 residues. From germline, CDR1 is SGDLS and CDR2 YYNGEE. CDR3 nucleotides: TGTGCCAGCAGCGTCGCCGGGAGGTATACGGACGAGCAGTACTTC. Its translation is CASSVAGRYTDEQYF. The full variable domain, with the rest looked up from reference TRBV9 and TRBJ2-7, is DSGVTQTPKHLITATGQRVTLRCSPRSGDLSVYWYQQSLDQGLQFLIQYYNGEERAKGNILERFSAQQFPDLHSELNLSSLELGDSALYFCASSVAGRYTDEQYFGPGTRLTVT.

The gene calls are TRBV18 and TRBJ2-7; 10 nucleotides agree with TRBD2. Germline V lookup: CDR1 KGHSH, CDR2 LQKENI. J gave up 6 bases and V 4 bases, and 9 bases lay outside the gene matches. The CDR3 is 15 amino acids. CDR3 sequence reads: CASSRGAAGGSEQYF. CDR3 DNA sequence: TGTGCCAGCTCACGGGGCGCAGCGGGAGGGTCCGAGCAGTACTTC.

V usage is TRBV10-3 and J usage is TRBJ2-3, with TRBD1 matching over 7 bases. The J segment lost 1 base and the V segment lost 4 bases, leaving 8 bases of the junction unmatched. The CDR3 is 16 residues long. Germline V gene data show CDR1 as ENHRY and CDR2 as SYGVKD. The CDR3 region is CAISGARDSRTDTQYF. DNA for the CDR3: TGTGCCATCAGTGGGGCTCGGGACAGCCGCACAGATACGCAGTATTTT.

The V and J genes are TRBV6-1 and TRBJ2-6; a weak D match, TRBD1 (5 bases). Germline assignment: CDR1 MNHNS and CDR2 SASEGT. The CDR3 is made up of 19 amino acids. With 4 bases removed from V and 0 bases from J, the gap between germline ends came to 19 bases. The chain's CDR3 is CASSGRFQGPRSGANVLTF. DNA for the CDR3: TGTGCCAGCAGTGGCCGTTTTCAGGGCCCCCGCTCTGGGGCCAACGTCCTGACTTTC.

This sequence joins TRBV19 and TRBJ1-2; possible D gene TRBD1, 5 bases. The CDR3 runs to 13 residues. Germline CDR1 is LNHDA and CDR2 is SQIVND (reference sequence). V shed 4 bases and J shed 1 base, with 7 bases lying between them. The CDR3 sequence is CASSTGFNYGYTF. CDR3 nucleotides: TGTGCCAGTAGTACAGGGTTTAACTATGGCTACACCTTC.

CDR3 sequence reads: CASSPSLGTTYNEQFF. The CDR3 nucleotides are TGCGCCAGCAGCCCGTCCCTCGGGACTACATACAATGAGCAGTTCTTC. The V gene is TRBV4-3, the J gene TRBJ2-1, with 7 bases fitting TRBD2. V was pared by 4 bases and J by 4 bases, with 10 bases of the junction left unmatched. The length of the CDR3 is 16 residues. CDR1 and CDR2 from the germline V gene are LGHNA and YSLEER.

This chain's CDR3 is CASSPGRSSGNTIYF. In nucleotides, the CDR3 is TGTGCCAGTAGTCCCGGACGGAGCTCTGGAAACACCATATATTTT. J is TRBJ1-3 and V is TRBV19; D is unclear. V was trimmed by 5 bases and J by 0 bases, leaving 11 bases between them. The germline V gene encodes CDR1 LNHDA and CDR2 SQIVND (reference sequence). This CDR3 has 15 residues.

The chain has TRBV4-3 and TRBJ2-7; D gene ambiguous. The CDR3 has 14 amino acids. Germline V lookup: CDR1 LGHNA, CDR2 YSLEER. Trimming shortened V by 1 base and J by 1 base, and 8 bases separated the two germline ends. Here the CDR3 DNA reads TGCGCCAGCAGCCAAGTGGTCGGATCCTACGAGCAGTACTTC. Translation gives CASSQVVGSYEQYF.

CDR3 sequence (DNA): TGTGCCAGCAGCTCTGGACTAGCGGGAGGCAATGAGCAGTTCTTC. It is translated as CASSSGLAGGNEQFF. The chain is built from TRBV11-3 and TRBJ2-1; TRBD2 matches 14 bases. Germline V lookup: CDR1 SGHNT, CDR2 YENEEA. Trimming cost V 4 bases and J 6 bases; bases outside gene matches: 2. The CDR3 totals 15 residues.

The genes are TRBV6-6 and TRBJ2-3; TRBD2 might be the D (6 bases). Per the germline V gene, CDR1 is MNHNY and CDR2 is SVGAGI (reference sequence). The V end lost 6 bases, the J end lost 2 bases, and 15 bases lay between the germline ends. The CDR3 runs to 15 residues. CDR3 DNA sequence: TGTGCCAGCAGCCTCTACGCGGGAAACACAGATACGCAGTATTTT. It yields the protein CASSLYAGNTDTQYF.

The chain joins TRBV24-1 to TRBJ2-7; 7 bases line up with TRBD1. V lost 3 bases and J lost 2; bases outside the gene matches: 3. Germline V gene lookup returns CDR1 KGHDR and CDR2 SFDVKD. CDR3 length: 14 residues. The CDR3 coding sequence is TGTGCCACCAGTGATCGGGACAGAGCCTACGAGCAGTACTTC. It yields the protein CATSDRDRAYEQYF.